This T cell receptor beta chain came from a study of healthy donors' naive CD4 and CD8 T cells. Study overall: For TCR alpha, new primers spanned all functional IMGT alpha genes.

From germline, CDR1 is SGHDN and CDR2 FVKESK. The CDR3 covers 15 residues. The V and J ends lost 3 bases and 9 bases respectively, with 15 bases between them. Each TCR library used around 540 ng of total RNA and a linear amplification protocol. TCRdb recomputed calls from the reads with MiXCR, one row per CDR3 protein. The sample lists approximately 180,000 distinct CDR3 sequences, nearly 75% occurring once. Study-level points and caveats: Positive CDR3 charge linked to CD4+ cells, negative to CD8+ cells.

This clonotype turned up a few times. Its specificity is not known. What was sequenced was naive CD4+ and CD8+ T cells sorted from blood, pooled from several donors. This receptor was taken from a pool of human donors in good health; the sample pools cells from several healthy donors. This chain uses TRBV14 with TRBJ1-6; possibly TRBD1 for D (6 bases). CDR3 coding DNA: TGTGCCAGCAGCCAGATGGAGGGGGGACGTTCACCCCTCCACTTT. Its protein product is CASSQMEGGRSPLHF.